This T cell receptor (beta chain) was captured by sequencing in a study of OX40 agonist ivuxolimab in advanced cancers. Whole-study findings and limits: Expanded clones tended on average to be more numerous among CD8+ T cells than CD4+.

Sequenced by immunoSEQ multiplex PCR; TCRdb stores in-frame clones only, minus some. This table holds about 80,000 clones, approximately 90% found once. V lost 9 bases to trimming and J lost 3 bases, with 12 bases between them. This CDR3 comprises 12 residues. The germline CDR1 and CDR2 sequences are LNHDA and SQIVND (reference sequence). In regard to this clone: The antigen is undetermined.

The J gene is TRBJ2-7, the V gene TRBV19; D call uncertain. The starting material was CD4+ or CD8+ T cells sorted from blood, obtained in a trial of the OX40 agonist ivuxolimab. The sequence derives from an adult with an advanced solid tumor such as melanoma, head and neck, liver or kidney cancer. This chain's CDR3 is CASTGDNYEQYF. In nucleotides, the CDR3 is TGTGCCAGCACGGGCGACAACTACGAGCAGTACTTC.